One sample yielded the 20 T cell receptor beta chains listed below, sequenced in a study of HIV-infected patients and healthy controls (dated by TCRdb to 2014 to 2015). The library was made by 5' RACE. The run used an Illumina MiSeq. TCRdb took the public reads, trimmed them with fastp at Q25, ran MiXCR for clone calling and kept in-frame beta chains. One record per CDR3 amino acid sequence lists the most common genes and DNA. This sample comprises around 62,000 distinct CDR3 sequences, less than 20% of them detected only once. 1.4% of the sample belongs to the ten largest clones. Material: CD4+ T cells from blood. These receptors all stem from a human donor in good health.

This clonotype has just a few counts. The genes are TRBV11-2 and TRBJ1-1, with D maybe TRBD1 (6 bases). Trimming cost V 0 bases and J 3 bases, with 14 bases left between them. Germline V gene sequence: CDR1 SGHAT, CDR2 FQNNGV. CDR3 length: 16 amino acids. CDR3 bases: TGTGCCAGCAGCTTAGATGGGGGGCTTAAGGACACTGAAGCTTTCTTT. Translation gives CASSLDGGLKDTEAFF.

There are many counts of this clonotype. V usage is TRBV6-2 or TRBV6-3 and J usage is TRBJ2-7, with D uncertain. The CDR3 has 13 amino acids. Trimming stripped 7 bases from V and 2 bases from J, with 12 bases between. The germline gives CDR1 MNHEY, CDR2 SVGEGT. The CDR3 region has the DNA TGTGCCAGCACCACGACTGGCCCCTACGAGCAGTACTTC. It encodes CASTTTGPYEQYF.

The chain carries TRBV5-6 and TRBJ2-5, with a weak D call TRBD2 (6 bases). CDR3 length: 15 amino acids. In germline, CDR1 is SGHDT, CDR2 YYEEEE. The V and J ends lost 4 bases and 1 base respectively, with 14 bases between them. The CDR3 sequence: CASSPGVSGQETQYF. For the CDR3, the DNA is TGTGCCAGCAGCCCGGGGGTCAGCGGCCAAGAGACCCAGTACTTC.

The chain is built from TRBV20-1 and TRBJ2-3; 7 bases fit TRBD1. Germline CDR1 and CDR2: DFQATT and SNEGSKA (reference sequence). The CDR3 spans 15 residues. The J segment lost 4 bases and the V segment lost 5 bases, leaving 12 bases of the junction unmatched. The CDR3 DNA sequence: TGCAGTGCTCTTCAAGCGGACACAGGGGCAGATACGCAGTATTTT. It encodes CSALQADTGADTQYF.

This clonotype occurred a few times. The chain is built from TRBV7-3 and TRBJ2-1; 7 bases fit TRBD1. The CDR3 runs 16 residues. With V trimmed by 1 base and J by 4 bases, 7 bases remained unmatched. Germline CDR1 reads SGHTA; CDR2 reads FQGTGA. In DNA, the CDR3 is TGTGCCAGCAGCTTAAGTTTCGGGACAGATTACAATGAGCAGTTCTTC. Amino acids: CASSLSFGTDYNEQFF.

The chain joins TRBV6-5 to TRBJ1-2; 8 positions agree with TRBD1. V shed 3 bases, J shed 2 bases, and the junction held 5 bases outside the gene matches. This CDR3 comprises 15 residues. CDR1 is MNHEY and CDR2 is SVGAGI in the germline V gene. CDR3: CASSYRDRGNYGYTF. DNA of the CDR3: TGTGCCAGCAGTTATAGAGACAGGGGAAACTATGGCTACACCTTC.

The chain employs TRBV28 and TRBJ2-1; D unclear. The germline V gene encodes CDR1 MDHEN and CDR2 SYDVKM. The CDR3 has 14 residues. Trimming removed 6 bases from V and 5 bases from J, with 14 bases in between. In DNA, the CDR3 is TGTGCCAGCAGCGAGTACATAGTAAACAATGAGCAGTTCTTC. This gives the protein CASSEYIVNNEQFF.

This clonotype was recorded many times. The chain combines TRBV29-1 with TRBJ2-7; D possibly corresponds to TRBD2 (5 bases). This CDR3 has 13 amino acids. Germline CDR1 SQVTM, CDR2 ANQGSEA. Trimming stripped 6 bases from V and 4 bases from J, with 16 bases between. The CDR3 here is CSVAVGSAYEQYF. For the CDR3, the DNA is TGCAGCGTGGCGGTGGGGAGCGCGTACGAGCAGTACTTC.

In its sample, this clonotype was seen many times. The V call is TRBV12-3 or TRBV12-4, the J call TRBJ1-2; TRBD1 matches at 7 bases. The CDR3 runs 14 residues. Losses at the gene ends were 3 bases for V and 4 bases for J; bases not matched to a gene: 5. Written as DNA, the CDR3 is TGTGCCAGCAGTTTCTCTAACAGGGGCTATGGCTACACCTTC. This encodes CASSFSNRGYGYTF.

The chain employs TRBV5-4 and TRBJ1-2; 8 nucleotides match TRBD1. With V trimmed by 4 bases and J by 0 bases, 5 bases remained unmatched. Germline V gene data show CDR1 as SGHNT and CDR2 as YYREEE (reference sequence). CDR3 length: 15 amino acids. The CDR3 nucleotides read TGTGCCAGCAGCAAAGGACAGGGATCTAACTATGGCTACACCTTC. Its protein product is CASSKGQGSNYGYTF.

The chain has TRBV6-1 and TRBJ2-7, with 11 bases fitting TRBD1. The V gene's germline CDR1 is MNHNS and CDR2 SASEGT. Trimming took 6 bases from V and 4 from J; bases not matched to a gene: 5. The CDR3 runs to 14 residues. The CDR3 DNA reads TGTGCCAGCAGCGAGGGGACAGGGGGTTACGAGCAGTACTTC. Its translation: CASSEGTGGYEQYF.

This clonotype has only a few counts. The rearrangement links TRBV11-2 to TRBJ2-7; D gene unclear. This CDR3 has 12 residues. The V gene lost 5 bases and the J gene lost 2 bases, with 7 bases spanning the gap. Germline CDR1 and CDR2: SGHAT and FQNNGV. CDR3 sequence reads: CASSRWPYEQYF. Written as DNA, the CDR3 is TGTGCCAGCAGCCGATGGCCCTACGAGCAGTACTTC. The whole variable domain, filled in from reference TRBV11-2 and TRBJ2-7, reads EAGVAQSPRYKIIEKRQSVAFWCNPISGHATLYWYQQILGQGPKLLIQFQNNGVVDDSQLPKDRFSAERLKGVDSTLKIQPAKLEDSAVYLCASSRWPYEQYFGPGTRLTVT.

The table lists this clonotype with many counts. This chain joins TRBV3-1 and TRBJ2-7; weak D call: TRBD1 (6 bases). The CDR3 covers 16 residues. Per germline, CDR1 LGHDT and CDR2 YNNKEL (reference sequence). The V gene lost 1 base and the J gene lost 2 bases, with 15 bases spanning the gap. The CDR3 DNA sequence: TGTGCCAGCAGCCAAGTAGGAGACAGGACCGCCTACGAGCAGTACTTC. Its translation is CASSQVGDRTAYEQYF.

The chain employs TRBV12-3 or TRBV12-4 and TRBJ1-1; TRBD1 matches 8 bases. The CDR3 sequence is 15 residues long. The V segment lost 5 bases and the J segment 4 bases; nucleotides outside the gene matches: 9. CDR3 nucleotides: TGTGCCAGCAGTGCCCCCGGACAGGGAAGCACTGAAGCTTTCTTT. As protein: CASSAPGQGSTEAFF.

CDR3 amino acids: CASSLVGLGQHEQYF. DNA for the CDR3: TGTGCCAGCAGCTTAGTAGGTCTGGGGCAGCACGAGCAGTACTTC. V gene TRBV11-2 combines with J gene TRBJ2-7, with D possibly matching TRBD1 (5 bases). From germline, CDR1 is SGHAT and CDR2 FQNNGV. This CDR3 contains 15 residues. Trimming left V 1 base short and J 5 bases short, with 15 bases between.

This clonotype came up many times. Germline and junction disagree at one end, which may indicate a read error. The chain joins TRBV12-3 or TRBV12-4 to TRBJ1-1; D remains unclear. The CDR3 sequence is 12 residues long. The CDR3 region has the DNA TGTGCCAGCACTTTAATGAACACTGAAGCTTTCTTT. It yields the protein CASTLMNTEAFF.

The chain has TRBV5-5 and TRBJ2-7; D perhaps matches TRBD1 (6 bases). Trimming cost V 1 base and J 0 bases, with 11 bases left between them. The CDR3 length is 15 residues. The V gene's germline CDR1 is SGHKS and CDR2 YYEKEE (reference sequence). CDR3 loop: CASSLQGPNSYEQYF. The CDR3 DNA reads TGTGCCAGCAGCTTGCAGGGGCCGAACTCCTACGAGCAGTACTTC.

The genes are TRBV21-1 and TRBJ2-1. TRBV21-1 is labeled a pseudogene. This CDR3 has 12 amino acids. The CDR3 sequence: CASSKSKLEQFF. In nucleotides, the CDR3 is TGTGCCAGCAGCAAATCTAAGCTAGAGCAGTTCTTC.

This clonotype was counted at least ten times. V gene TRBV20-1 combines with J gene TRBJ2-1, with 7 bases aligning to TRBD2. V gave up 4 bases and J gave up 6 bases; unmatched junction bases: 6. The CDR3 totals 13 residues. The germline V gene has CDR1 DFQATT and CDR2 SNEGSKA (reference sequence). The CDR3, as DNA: TGCAGTGCTATAGGGGAGGGTGGCAATGAGCAGTTCTTC. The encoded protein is CSAIGEGGNEQFF.

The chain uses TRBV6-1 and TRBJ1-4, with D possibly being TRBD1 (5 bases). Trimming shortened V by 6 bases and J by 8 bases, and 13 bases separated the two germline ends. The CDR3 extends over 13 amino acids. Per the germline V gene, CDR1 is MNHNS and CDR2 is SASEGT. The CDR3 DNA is TGTGCCAGCAGGATGACAGTACCCGAAAAACTGTTTTTT. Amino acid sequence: CASRMTVPEKLFF.